A single sample gave rise to the 28 T cell receptor beta chains below, sequenced in a study of shared clonotypes between healthy human individuals. Repertoires were generated with immunoSEQ multiplex PCR, while TCRdb's copy carries only in-frame clones and drops some. This sample has about 380,000 clones, with about 97% found just once. Sequencing was done on a sample of memory CD8+ T cells sorted from blood. Subset here: CD45RO+ cells pooled with CCR7-negative TemRA cells. The receptors were gathered from a man aged 25 to 40 in good health.

The chain couples TRBV9 to TRBJ2-3; the D gene is possibly TRBD1 (5 bases). Trimming removed 4 bases at V and 1 base at J, with 16 bases between. The germline V gene encodes CDR1 SGDLS and CDR2 YYNGEE. This CDR3 has 16 residues. The CDR3 loop reads CASSTSTGRGTDTQYF. The CDR3 DNA reads TGTGCCAGCAGCACCTCAACAGGACGGGGCACAGATACGCAGTATTTT.

The chain couples TRBV6-4 to TRBJ2-3; either TRBD1 or TRBD2 may supply D (5 bases each). Germline V CDR1 and CDR2: MRHNA, SNTAGT. CDR3 length equals 13 residues. With 6 bases removed from V and 3 bases from J, the gap between germline ends came to 10 bases. CDR3 DNA sequence: TGTGCCAGCAGAGCTTGGGGGACAGATACGCAGTATTTT. Its protein is CASRAWGTDTQYF.

This chain connects TRBV6-1 to TRBJ2-7; 10 bases are shared with TRBD2. This CDR3 comprises 12 residues. From germline, CDR1 is MNHNS and CDR2 SASEGT. V gave up 11 bases and J gave up 8 bases; unmatched junction bases: 9. CDR3 region: CAGRTSGYQQYF. CDR3 coding DNA: TGTGCCGGTAGGACTAGCGGATACCAGCAGTACTTC.

As regards this clone: Other DNA sequences in the same sample also yield this CDR3. The chain recombines TRBV5-1 with TRBJ1-2, with D unresolved. Trimming took off 0 bases at V and 6 bases at J, with 6 bases between the two ends. The CDR3 is 12 residues long. From germline, CDR1 is SGHRS and CDR2 YFSETQ. CDR3 bases: TGCGCCAGCAGCTTGGCCGGGGATGGCTACACCTTC. It translates to CASSLAGDGYTF.

The genes are TRBV5-4 and TRBJ1-2, with D unclear. The CDR3 is made up of 11 amino acids. CDR1 and CDR2 (germline): SGHNT, YYREEE (reference sequence). Trimming took 4 bases from V and 4 from J, leaving 5 bases between them. The CDR3 DNA follows: TGTGCCAGCAGCGCCAGCTATGGCTACACCTTC. This gives the protein CASSASYGYTF.

This clone came up once. V gene TRBV28 combines with J gene TRBJ2-7, with D hard to call. CDR1 and CDR2 from the germline V gene are MDHEN and SYDVKM. The length of the CDR3 is 15 residues. Trimming removed 6 bases at V and 4 bases at J, with 19 bases between. CDR3 DNA: TGTGCCAGCAGCCCACGCGGAAACCCTCCTTACGAGCAGTACTTC. Its translation is CASSPRGNPPYEQYF.

Details on this clone: At the DNA level, this CDR3 is encoded by other sequences in the same sample as well. V and J are TRBV5-6 and TRBJ1-1; D not certain. The CDR3 consists of 11 residues. Per the germline V gene, CDR1 is SGHDT and CDR2 is YYEEEE. Trimming shortened V by 0 bases and J by 4 bases, and 1 base separated the two germline ends. The CDR3 loop is CASSLGTEAFF. The CDR3 nucleotides are TGTGCCAGCAGCTTGGGCACTGAAGCTTTCTTT.

The V and J genes are TRBV6-9 and TRBJ1-5, with D maybe TRBD1 (5 bases). The germline CDR1 and CDR2 sequences are MNHGY and SVAAGI. The CDR3 spans 14 residues. V was trimmed by 5 bases and J by 2 bases, leaving 10 bases between them. The chain's CDR3 is CASSPPRGNQPQHF. CDR3 DNA: TGTGCCAGCAGTCCCCCCAGGGGCAATCAGCCCCAGCATTTT.

The chain couples TRBV7-9 to TRBJ2-1; weak D call: TRBD2 (5 bases). This CDR3 has 14 amino acids. Trimming removed 5 bases from V and 5 bases from J, with 13 bases in between. Germline-derived CDR1 and CDR2 are SEHNR and FQNEAQ (reference sequence). The CDR3 bases are TGTGCCAGCAGCCCTCGGGCCGGGGACAATGAGCAGTTCTTC. Translating gives CASSPRAGDNEQFF.

The gene calls are TRBV5-1 and TRBJ2-3; a possible D gene is TRBD2 (6 bases). The germline CDR1 and CDR2 sequences are SGHRS and YFSETQ. CDR3 length: 15 amino acids. V was trimmed by 2 bases and J by 0 bases, leaving 10 bases between them. The CDR3 DNA sequence: TGCGCCAGCAGCTTAGCGGGTTGGAGCACAGATACGCAGTATTTT. It encodes CASSLAGWSTDTQYF.

The table lists this clone with a count of one. This chain uses TRBV28 with TRBJ2-7; D gene unclear. The germline gives CDR1 MDHEN, CDR2 SYDVKM. V was trimmed by 5 bases and J by 2 bases, leaving 13 bases between them. This CDR3 has 14 residues. In nucleotides, the CDR3 is TGTGCCAGCAGTCTCCTCTCCCCCCCCTACGAGCAGTACTTC. This sequence encodes CASSLLSPPYEQYF. The variable domain in full, completed from reference TRBV28 and TRBJ2-7, reads DVKVTQSSRYLVKRTGEKVFLECVQDMDHENMFWYRQDPGLGLRLIYFSYDVKMKEKGDIPEGYSVSREKKERFSLILESASTNQTSMYLCASSLLSPPYEQYFGPGTRLTVT.

This chain joins TRBV5-4 and TRBJ1-4, with 7 nucleotides matching TRBD1. V shed 5 bases and J 3 bases; nucleotides not matched to a gene: 7. In germline, CDR1 is SGHNT, CDR2 YYREEE (reference sequence). CDR3 length: 15 amino acids. CDR3 amino acids: CASRDGDRPNEKLFF. The CDR3, as DNA: TGTGCCAGCAGGGACGGGGACAGACCTAATGAAAAACTGTTTTTT.

J is TRBJ2-1 and V is TRBV15, with unresolved D. Germline-derived CDR1 and CDR2 are LNHNV and YYDKDF (reference sequence). CDR3 length equals 12 residues. The V gene lost 4 bases and the J gene lost 7 bases, with 8 bases spanning the gap. The CDR3 coding sequence is TGTGCCACCAGCATCGTAGGGAATGAGCAGTTCTTC. The encoded protein is CATSIVGNEQFF. Full variable domain (remainder filled in from reference TRBV15 and TRBJ2-1): DAMVIQNPRYQVTQFGKPVTLSCSQTLNHNVMYWYQQKSSQAPKLLFHYYDKDFNNEADTPDNFQSRRPNTSFCFLDIRSPGLGDTAMYLCATSIVGNEQFFGPGTRLTVL.

The chain joins TRBV30 to TRBJ2-2; possibly TRBD2 for D (5 bases). The CDR3 extends over 13 amino acids. Germline CDR1 is GTSNPN and CDR2 is SVGIG (reference sequence). The V end lost 2 bases, the J end lost 5 bases, and 9 bases lay between the germline ends. This CDR3 reads CAWSFEGTGELFF. The CDR3 DNA is TGTGCCTGGAGTTTTGAGGGAACCGGGGAGCTGTTTTTT.

This sequence joins TRBV5-1 and TRBJ2-3; no reliable D call. CDR1 is SGHRS and CDR2 is YFSETQ in the germline V gene. Trimming pared 0 bases from V and 2 bases from J, leaving 7 bases between. The CDR3 runs 14 residues. Written as DNA, the CDR3 is TGCGCCAGCAGCTTGGATCAAAACACAGATACGCAGTATTTT. This translates into CASSLDQNTDTQYF.

V gene TRBV5-1 combines with J gene TRBJ2-3, with 8 bases that match TRBD2. Unmatched junction bases numbered 11, after V lost 4 bases and J lost 4 bases. This CDR3 is 16 amino acids long. The germline V gene has CDR1 SGHRS and CDR2 YFSETQ. Here the CDR3 DNA reads TGCGCCAGCAGCCGATTACCGGGACTAGGGGCAGATACGCAGTATTTT. Translated, it gives CASSRLPGLGADTQYF. The entire variable domain, with the rest obtained from reference TRBV5-1 and TRBJ2-3, is as follows: KAGVTQTPRYLIKTRGQQVTLSCSPISGHRSVSWYQQTPGQGLQFLFEYFSETQRNKGNFPGRFSGRQFSNSRSEMNVSTLELGDSALYLCASSRLPGLGADTQYFGPGTRLTVL.

The genes are TRBV7-2 and TRBJ1-1; no clear D. The CDR3 contains 14 residues. From germline, CDR1 is SGHTA and CDR2 FQGNSA. Trimming pared 3 bases from V and 1 base from J, leaving 9 bases between. DNA for the CDR3: TGTGCCAGCAGCTTGAAGGGCGCGAACACTGAAGCTTTCTTT. Encoded protein: CASSLKGANTEAFF.

The chain uses TRBV9 and TRBJ2-3; 7 nucleotides line up with TRBD2. The trim removed 1 base at V and 5 bases at J, leaving 13 bases unmatched. CDR3 length: 17 amino acids. Germline lookup yields CDR1 SGDLS and CDR2 YYNGEE. In DNA, the CDR3 is TGTGCCAGCAGCGTAACGGGCGGGAGTGGTATGGGAGATACGCAGTATTTT. This translates into CASSVTGGSGMGDTQYF.

The gene calls are TRBV28 and TRBJ1-4; a possible D gene is TRBD1 (5 bases). The CDR3 has 14 residues. V lost 1 base and J 7 bases, leaving 10 bases between the germline ends. Looked up from germline, CDR1 is MDHEN and CDR2 is SYDVKM. The DNA of the CDR3 is TGTGCCAGCAGTTTATTCTCGGGGGGTGAAAAACTGTTTTTT. Protein product: CASSLFSGGEKLFF.

This clone was counted a single time. The chain carries TRBV5-5 and TRBJ2-5, with 12 positions matching TRBD1. Germline V gene sequence: CDR1 SGHKS, CDR2 YYEKEE (reference sequence). The CDR3 sequence is 19 residues long. V trimming: 0 bases; J trimming: 5 bases; junction bases outside the gene matches: 14. DNA of the CDR3: TGTGCCAGCAGCTTGGAAGTGGTGTGGGACAGGGGGCGTCGGGAGACCCAGTACTTC. Protein sequence: CASSLEVVWDRGRRETQYF.

The chain couples TRBV2 to TRBJ1-5; the match to TRBD1 covers 9 bases. Unmatched junction bases numbered 8, after V lost 6 bases and J lost 5 bases. This CDR3 is 15 amino acids long. Germline V gene data show CDR1 as SNHLY and CDR2 as FYNNEI. The CDR3 reads CASSADRGRDQPQHF. CDR3 nucleotides: TGTGCCAGCAGCGCTGACAGGGGGAGAGATCAGCCCCAGCATTTT.

In nucleotides, the CDR3 is TGTGCCAGCAGTTTTGTTCGTTATCAGCCCCAGCATTTT. As protein: CASSFVRYQPQHF. The chain is built from TRBV28 and TRBJ1-5; D unresolved. CDR1 MDHEN and CDR2 SYDVKM come from the germline V gene. V was shortened by 3 bases and J by 5 bases, with 8 bases between the two germline ends. The CDR3 loop spans 13 amino acids.

Remarks on this clone: The same CDR3 can be traced to other DNA sequences in this sample. This chain links TRBV6-5 with TRBJ1-5; TRBD1 aligns across 7 bases. Trimming at V came to 5 bases and at J to 6 bases, leaving 1 base not matched to a gene. Germline assignment: CDR1 MNHEY and CDR2 SVGAGI. The CDR3 sequence is 12 residues long. The DNA of the CDR3 is TGTGCCAGCAGTCGACAGGGTCAGCCCCAGCATTTT. This gives the protein CASSRQGQPQHF.

In the case of this clone: A much larger clone lies a single base off, so this may be a read error. This sequence joins TRBV5-1 and TRBJ2-5; D remains ambiguous. V was trimmed by 0 bases and J by 6 bases, leaving 3 bases between them. Germline V gives CDR1 SGHRS, CDR2 YFSETQ. The CDR3 extends over 11 amino acids. CDR3 DNA: TGCGCCAGCAGCTTGGAGCAGACCCAGTACTTC. Residues: CASSLEQTQYF.

V is TRBV30 and J is TRBJ2-1; TRBD2 is a possible D gene (5 bases). The V end was cut by 3 bases, the J end by 9 bases, with 12 bases between. This CDR3 is 12 amino acids long. Germline-derived CDR1 and CDR2 are GTSNPN and SVGIG (reference sequence). DNA for the CDR3: TGTGCCTGGAGACAACTAGTTCTTGAGCAGTTCTTC. Amino acid sequence: CAWRQLVLEQFF. The whole variable domain, remainder taken from reference TRBV30 and TRBJ2-1, is SQTIHQWPATLVQPVGSPLSLECTVEGTSNPNLYWYRQAAGRGLQLLFYSVGIGQISSEVPQNLSASRPQDRQFILSSKKLLLSDSGFYLCAWRQLVLEQFFGPGTRLTVL.

V gene TRBV7-9 combines with J gene TRBJ2-7, with 8 bases aligning to TRBD2. V trimming: 5 bases; J trimming: 0 bases; junction bases outside the gene matches: 6. CDR1 is SEHNR and CDR2 is FQNEAQ in the germline V gene (reference sequence). This CDR3 comprises 15 residues. The CDR3 nucleotides read TGTGCCAGCAGCCTGACGGGGGGGAGCTCCTACGAGCAGTACTTC. Translating gives CASSLTGGSSYEQYF. The full variable domain, completed using reference TRBV7-9 and TRBJ2-7, is DTGVSQNPRHKITKRGQNVTFRCDPISEHNRLYWYRQTLGQGPEFLTYFQNEAQLEKSRLLSDRFSAERPKGSFSTLEIQRTEQGDSAMYLCASSLTGGSSYEQYFGPGTRLTVT.

This chain links TRBV7-8 with TRBJ2-2; D not resolved. Looked up from germline, CDR1 is SGHVS and CDR2 is FQNEAQ. This CDR3 has 17 residues. V lost 5 bases and J lost 2, with 18 bases in between. CDR3 bases: TGTGCCAGCAGCCGACAAGGCTTCCCCGTAAACACCGGGGAGCTGTTTTTT. Protein: CASSRQGFPVNTGELFF.

This chain joins TRBV7-9 and TRBJ1-6; D gene unclear. V was trimmed by 4 bases and J by 0 bases, leaving 13 bases between them. Germline V gene sequence: CDR1 SEHNR, CDR2 FQNEAQ (reference sequence). The CDR3 length is 17 residues. The CDR3 reads CASSSNRGDSYNSPLHF. Here the CDR3 DNA reads TGTGCCAGCAGCTCTAATCGGGGAGACTCCTATAATTCACCCCTCCACTTT. The full variable domain, in which reference TRBV7-9 and TRBJ1-6 provide the parts outside the CDR3, is DTGVSQNPRHKITKRGQNVTFRCDPISEHNRLYWYRQTLGQGPEFLTYFQNEAQLEKSRLLSDRFSAERPKGSFSTLEIQRTEQGDSAMYLCASSSNRGDSYNSPLHFGNGTRLTVT.